Listed below are T cell receptor beta chains from one sample, sequenced in a study of T cells after posttransplantation cyclophosphamide. Generated by immunoSEQ multiplex PCR, the TCRdb table keeps only in-frame clones and is missing some. This repertoire holds over 45,000 clones, and none appear only once. The sequencing input was PBMCs. All receptors derive from a man aged 40-50 years in good health, CMV-negative, and a related stem cell transplant donor. Each CDR3 is given with its conserved first and last residue. The D gene is left open where the match is weak. Clone size is shown for a subset of rows, as once, few, many or a class of expanded clone.

j_call | clone_size | d_call | v_call | cdr3_nt | cdr3_aa
TRBJ1-5 | many | TRBD1 | TRBV28 | TGTGCCAGCAGTGCGACAGGGGTAATTCAGCCCCAGCATTTT | CASSATGVIQPQHF
TRBJ1-5 | many | . | TRBV30 | TGTGCCTGGACCCCGGGGGTTGGTCAGCCCCAGCATTTT | CAWTPGVGQPQHF
TRBJ1-4 | many | TRBD1 | TRBV18 | TGTGCCAGCTCACCGCGGACAGGACGAGCTGAAAAACTGTTTTTT | CASSPRTGRAEKLFF
TRBJ1-2 | many | . | TRBV6-5 | TGTGCCAGCAGTTTCGGAGATGCTGGCTACACCTTC | CASSFGDAGYTF
TRBJ2-1 | many | . | TRBV27 | TGTGCCAGCAGCCCGGACTATTTCAATGAGCAGTTCTTC | CASSPDYFNEQFF
TRBJ1-2 | . | . | TRBV6-5 | TGTGCCAGCAGGGGGCCTCCGCGGCATGGCTACACCTTC | CASRGPPRHGYTF
TRBJ2-5 | many | . | TRBV5-1 | TGCGCCAGCACCCCGGACACTTACCAAGAGACCCAGTACTTC | CASTPDTYQETQYF
TRBJ2-7 | . | TRBD1 | TRBV7-2 | TGTGCCAGTTCCCCGGGACAGCCCTACGAGCAGTACTTC | CASSPGQPYEQYF
TRBJ1-5 | many | . | TRBV28 | TGTGCCAGCAGTTCCCTGGGTCAGGGCAATCAGCCCCAGCATTTT | CASSSLGQGNQPQHF
TRBJ2-3 | many | . | TRBV6-4 | TGTGCCAGCTCCTTAGGGGGGGACGCGGATACGCAGTATTTT | CASSLGGDADTQYF
TRBJ2-6 | many | . | TRBV28 | TGTGCCAGCAGCTTCGACAGTACCTCTGGGGCCAACGTCCTGACTTTC | CASSFDSTSGANVLTF
TRBJ2-7 | many | TRBD1 | TRBV11-2 | TGTGCCAGCAGCCCGCCGAGTGGGACAGGGGGCTACGAGCAGTACTTC | CASSPPSGTGGYEQYF
TRBJ2-2 | many | TRBD2 | TRBV7-2 | TGTGCCAGCAGCTCTTCCTCTAGCGGGAGGACCGGGGAGCTGTTTTTT | CASSSSSSGRTGELFF
TRBJ2-7 | few | . | TRBV5-5 | TGTGCCAGCAGCTTAACCACCACCTACGAGCAGTACTTC | CASSLTTTYEQYF
TRBJ2-1 | many | . | TRBV7-3 | TGTGCCAGCAGCGAGCGGGACAACTCCTACAATGAGCAGTTCTTC | CASSERDNSYNEQFF
TRBJ2-3 | many | TRBD2 | TRBV28 | TGTGCCAGCAGCATGACTAGCGGGAGACGAGATACGCAGTATTTT | CASSMTSGRRDTQYF
TRBJ1-2 | many | . | TRBV28 | TGTGCCAGCGGGCAGTATGGCTACACCTTC | CASGQYGYTF
TRBJ2-1 | many | TRBD2 | TRBV18 | TGTGCCAGCTCACCAGGGACTAGCGGTAATGAGCAGTTCTTC | CASSPGTSGNEQFF
TRBJ1-1 | . | . | TRBV6-1 | TGTGCCAGCATTGGGAGGGGGGACACTGAAGCTTTCTTT | CASIGRGDTEAFF
TRBJ1-2 | many | TRBD1 | TRBV28 | TGTGCCAGCAGTTGGACAGGGTACTATGGCTACACCTTC | CASSWTGYYGYTF
TRBJ2-2 | many | . | TRBV6-5 | TGTGCCAGCAGTTACTCTAGCACCGCCGGGGAGCTGTTTTTT | CASSYSSTAGELFF
TRBJ2-1 | many | TRBD2 | TRBV7-9 | TGTGCCAGCAGCTATGAGCGGCGGGAGGGGGGCAATGAGCAGTTCTTC | CASSYERREGGNEQFF
TRBJ2-7 | many | TRBD2 | TRBV27 | TGTGCCAGCAGTGCCTCTCGGACTAGCGGGCGCGAGCAGTACTTC | CASSASRTSGREQYF
TRBJ2-7 | many | . | TRBV6-6 | TGTGCCAGCAGTGCCCCGGGACAAGGCTCCTACGAGCAGTACTTC | CASSAPGQGSYEQYF
TRBJ2-5 | many | TRBD1 | TRBV11-3 | TGTGCCAGCAGCCTGGGGACAGGGATTCTGGGAGAGACCCAGTACTTC | CASSLGTGILGETQYF
TRBJ2-3 | many | TRBD2 | TRBV11-1 | TGTGCCAGCAGCTTAAGACTAGCGGGAGCTTACACAGATACGCAGTATTTT | CASSLRLAGAYTDTQYF
TRBJ1-1 | many | . | TRBV2 | TGTGCCAGCAGTGCAACGGGGAGCGACACTGAAGCTTTCTTT | CASSATGSDTEAFF
TRBJ2-5 | many | . | TRBV10-3 | TGTGCCATCTCCTGGGCACTCCAAGAGACCCAGTACTTC | CAISWALQETQYF
TRBJ1-1 | few | . | TRBV6-1 | TGTGCCAGCAGTCTTTCCCGACAGCCTGAGACTGAAGCTTTCTTT | CASSLSRQPETEAFF
TRBJ1-2 | many | . | TRBV18 | TGTGCCAGCTCAAGCGAGGGTAACTATGGCTACACCTTC | CASSSEGNYGYTF
TRBJ2-2 | many | . | TRBV9 | TGTGCCAGCAGCGTAGCTGGCAGGGAGGTCACCGGGGAGCTGTTTTTT | CASSVAGREVTGELFF
TRBJ2-7 | many | TRBD2 | TRBV2 | TGTGCCAGTACGGGAATAGCGGGAGAGAACGAGCAGTACTTC | CASTGIAGENEQYF
TRBJ2-5 | many | . | TRBV4-1 | TGCGCCAGCAGCCTCCTCGGCGGGATCAACCAAGAGACCCAGTACTTC | CASSLLGGINQETQYF
TRBJ2-1 | many | . | TRBV5-1 | TGCGCCAGCAGCCCAACCACAAGCGGCCACTACAATGAGCAGTTCTTC | CASSPTTSGHYNEQFF
TRBJ2-2 | many | . | TRBV7-3 | TGTGCCAGCAGCTTCACCCTAACCGGGGAGCTGTTTTTT | CASSFTLTGELFF
TRBJ1-5 | many | . | TRBV27 | TGTGCCAGCAGTCGGGACTATTACGGCAATCAGCCCCAGCATTTT | CASSRDYYGNQPQHF
TRBJ1-1 | many | . | TRBV7-9 | TGTGCCAGCAGCTTCCCCGGGGGGGCGGCTGAAGCTTTCTTT | CASSFPGGAAEAFF
TRBJ1-2 | many | TRBD1 | TRBV7-3 | TGTGCCAGCAGCTCTCAGGACAGGGTGGGTGGCTACACCTTC | CASSSQDRVGGYTF
TRBJ2-5 | many | TRBD2 | TRBV7-2 | TGTGCCAGCAGCTTCCTACCGGGGGGGACCCAGTACTTC | CASSFLPGGTQYF
TRBJ2-7 | many | . | TRBV27 | TGTGCCAGCAGTTTAAGGGGAAGCTACGAGCAGTACTTC | CASSLRGSYEQYF
TRBJ1-4 | many | TRBD1 | TRBV7-6 | TGTGCCAGCAGCGTGGGGACAGCAAATGAAAAACTGTTTTTT | CASSVGTANEKLFF
TRBJ2-7 | many | TRBD1 | TRBV27 | TGTGCCAGCAGTTGGACAGGGCGCCACGAGCAGTACTTC | CASSWTGRHEQYF
TRBJ2-5 | many | TRBD2 | TRBV9 | TGTGCCAGCAGCCCCTTCGGGGGGGGGCCCCAGTACTTC | CASSPFGGGPQYF
TRBJ2-1 | many | TRBD2 | TRBV6-5 | TGTGCCAGCAGCGGGGCGGGAGGCCTCAATGAGCAGTTCTTC | CASSGAGGLNEQFF